This T cell receptor (beta chain) was recorded in a study of Graves' ophthalmopathy and Graves' hyperthyroidism. Presentation of ophthalmopathy in the donors involved moderate-to-severe activity, CAS ≥3, NOSPECS ≥4 and a duration under 3 months. Whole-study findings and limits: Appearing in blood as well were most expanded thyroid clonotypes above 0.001 frequency. A model of 13 signatures distinguished ophthalmopathy from stable hyperthyroidism at 87.88% sensitivity and roughly 81% specificity.

To note about this clonotype: The antigen is undetermined.

TCR beta CDR3 amplification used RNA transcripts. Investigators did first-round RT-PCR with HTBI primers, then second-round multiplex PCR. TCRdb re-analysed the multiplex PCR reads in MiXCR, keeping a single row per CDR3 protein. This table holds about 740,000 distinct CDR3 sequences, 40% found once. The CDR3 covers 15 residues. V gave up 7 bases and J gave up 2 bases, with 16 bases separating them. In germline, CDR1 is SNHLY, CDR2 FYNNEI. This clonotype originated in an adult man with Graves' ophthalmopathy. The chain employs TRBV2 and TRBJ2-3, with no clear D. Input material: peripheral blood. This CDR3 is CASTPARVLTDTQYF. DNA of the CDR3: TGTGCCAGCACCCCCGCCCGCGTGCTCACAGATACGCAGTATTTT. Filled out from reference TRBV2 and TRBJ2-3, the complete variable domain reads EPEVTQTPSHQVTQMGQEVILRCVPISNHLYFYWYRQILGQKVEFLVSFYNNEISEKSEIFDDQFSVERPDGSNFTLKIRSTKLEDSAMYFCASTPARVLTDTQYFGPGTRLTVL.